The source of this T cell receptor (beta chain) is a study of control samples from healthy donors and cancer patients (dated by TCRdb to 2018 to 2020). Notes on this clone: Its binding antigen is unknown. Base qualities were left out, and no much larger clone turns up one base away.

Preparation of the library involved the immunoSEQ multiplex PCR assay. TCRdb carries this immuneACCESS record with in-frame sequences only. Its versions omit some clonotypes, under half of them owing to an unresolved V gene in the studies checked, with the rest unexplained. The sample records roughly 100,000 clones, roughly 92% of which are singletons. The ten largest clones capture approximately 3% of the sample. This receptor was obtained from a human donor in good health. The donor label of this sample is uncertain. The sample comprised blood.

The CDR3 region reads CAITTLAGEREQYF. The bases read TGTGCCATCACCACACTAGCGGGGGAGAGGGAGCAGTACTTC. This receptor chain uses TRBV10-3 and TRBJ2-7, and 11 junction bases match TRBD2. Compared with germline, V lacks 7 bases and J lacks 7 bases; bases without a gene match: 9. CDR3 length: 14 amino acids, cysteine to phenylalanine. Here the CDR3 DNA is all that survives: 42 bases in frame from base 1. The germline V gene gives CDR1 as ENHRY and CDR2 as SYGVKD.